Described below is a single T cell receptor (beta chain) sequence and its context. Its antigen is unknown. This sample stems from a study of cytomegalovirus exposure and HLA in healthy donors. Study results and caveats: Reports credit the classifier with highly specific, highly sensitive diagnosis of cytomegalovirus status. When presence/absence was analysed, sequencing depth was taken to be roughly uniform across donors.

The germline CDR1 and CDR2 sequences are MDHEN and SYDVKM. The germline V and J ends were trimmed by 5 bases and 6 bases, with 8 bases remaining between them. The CDR3 consists of 11 residues. The PCR ran on 60 Vbeta and 13 Jbeta primers. The table came from immunoSEQ multiplex PCR; TCRdb's copy has only in-frame clones and leaves some out. The sample lists 150,000 to 200,000 clones, 65% to 90% occurring once. Sequenced: PBMCs. The V gene is TRBV28, the J gene TRBJ2-7; D gene ambiguous. The receptor comes from a woman aged 18-29 years in good health and CMV-seronegative. CDR3: CASSDTLEQYF. CDR3 DNA: TGTGCCAGCAGTGATACTCTCGAGCAGTACTTC.